The present T cell receptor beta chain was sequenced within a study of post-analysis software for immune sequencing data. Study summary: Patients had relapsing-remitting, secondary progressive or progressive-relapsing multiple sclerosis; some lacked subtype. Study observations and caveats: When compared against controls, multiple sclerosis patients showed significantly lower normalized Chao1 diversity. Five or six TRBV segments were significantly more frequent in patients than in controls. TRBV5-6, TRBV5-1 and TRBV20-1 were among these segments. Samples made in the same batch grouped tightly together by F measure.

This CDR3 spans 13 amino acids. V gave up 3 bases and J gave up 3 bases, with 8 bases separating them. Germline-derived CDR1 and CDR2 are MNHEY and SMNVEV (reference sequence). The TCR beta cDNA libraries carried unique molecular identifiers. The source material, about 0.9 to 11 million T cells, gave rise to about 460,000 cDNA molecules. TCRdb recomputed calls from the PCR reads with MiXCR, one row per CDR3 protein. The sample holds about 200,000 distinct CDR3 sequences, 29% seen once. As to this clonotype: Its cognate antigen is unknown.

Specimen: blood. The TCR was taken from a girl aged 2 to 17 with multiple sclerosis. V is TRBV27 and J is TRBJ2-5; D remains ambiguous. The CDR3: CASSFRWKETQYF. The CDR3 DNA reads TGTGCCAGCAGTTTTCGGTGGAAAGAGACCCAGTACTTC.